This T cell receptor beta chain is drawn from a study of blood T cell repertoires in COVID-19. In the study overall: Acute and convalescent COVID-19 specimens originated in the United States, Italy and Spain. PBMCs, B-cell-depleted T cells, or T cells were the source of the cDNA or gDNA that made up the material.

Germline CDR1 is SGHTA and CDR2 is FQGNSA. The CDR3 extends over 14 amino acids. V lost 5 bases, J lost 1 base, and 12 bases lay in between. In the source study's methods: Estimated nucleated cell counts came from reference gene primer amplification. TCRdb keeps only in-frame clones here, not all; method: immunoSEQ multiplex PCR. The DNA was the basis for D and trimming; V, J and clone size are from that table. The sample contains 130,000 to 150,000 clones, 80% of which appear only once. The rearrangement joins TRBV7-2 to TRBJ2-7, with D possibly TRBD2 on 5 matching bases. Sequencing was done on a sample of peripheral blood. The clonotype was recovered from a man between 65 and 85 years old who had recovered from COVID-19. The CDR3 DNA is TGTGCCAGCAGCCCGTCAGCGGTTTCCTACGAGCAGTACTTC. Its translation is CASSPSAVSYEQYF.